This T cell receptor (beta chain) was observed in a study of shared clonotypes between healthy human individuals. From germline, CDR1 is SGHVT and CDR2 SQSDAQ. The CDR3 is 16 residues long. The V end was cut by 1 base, the J end by 7 bases, with 17 bases between. The repertoire was sequenced with immunoSEQ multiplex PCR; TCRdb's copy has only in-frame clones and lacks some. The sample lists about 460,000 clones, approximately 71% seen once, with more than 10% in the top ten. Notes on the study in general: Genetic and exposure-history diversity was limited by the small donor number.

Comments on this clone: What it binds is unknown.

The genes are TRBV7-4 and TRBJ1-3; no clear D. The sequenced sample was PBMCs. This receptor was obtained from a woman aged 40 to 50 in good health. Some clones in this sample may be carry-over from other donors' samples. DNA of the CDR3: TGTGCCAGCAGCTTAGTAGGTGGATATAATCGTAACACCATATATTTT. This translates into CASSLVGGYNRNTIYF.